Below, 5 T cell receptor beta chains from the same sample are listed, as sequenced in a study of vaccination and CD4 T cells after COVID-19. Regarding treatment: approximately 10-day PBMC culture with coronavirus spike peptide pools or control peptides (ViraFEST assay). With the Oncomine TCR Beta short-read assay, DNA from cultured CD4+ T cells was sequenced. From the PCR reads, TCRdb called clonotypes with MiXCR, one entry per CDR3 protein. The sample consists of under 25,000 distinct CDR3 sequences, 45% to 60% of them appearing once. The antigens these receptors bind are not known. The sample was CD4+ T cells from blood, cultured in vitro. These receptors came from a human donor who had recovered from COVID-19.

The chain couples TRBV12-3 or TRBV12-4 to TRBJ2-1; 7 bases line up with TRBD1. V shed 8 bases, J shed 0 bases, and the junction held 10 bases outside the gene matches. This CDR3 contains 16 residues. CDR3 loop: CASGRWAGGSYNEQFF. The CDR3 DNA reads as TGTGCCAGCGGAAGATGGGCAGGGGGCTCCTACAATGAGCAGTTCTTC.

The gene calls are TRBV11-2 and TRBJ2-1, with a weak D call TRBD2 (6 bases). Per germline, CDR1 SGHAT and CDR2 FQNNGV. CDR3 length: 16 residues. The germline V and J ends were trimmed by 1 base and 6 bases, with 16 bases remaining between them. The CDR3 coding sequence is TGTGCCAGCAGCTTAGTGGTTGGAGGGACCATCAATGAGCAGTTCTTC. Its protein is CASSLVVGGTINEQFF.

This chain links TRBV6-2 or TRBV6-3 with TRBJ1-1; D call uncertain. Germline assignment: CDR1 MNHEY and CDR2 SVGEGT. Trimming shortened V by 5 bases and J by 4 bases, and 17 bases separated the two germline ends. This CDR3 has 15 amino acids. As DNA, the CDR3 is TGTGCCAGCAGTCCTCGGCGGGGTTTGATCACTGAAGCTTTCTTT. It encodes CASSPRRGLITEAFF.

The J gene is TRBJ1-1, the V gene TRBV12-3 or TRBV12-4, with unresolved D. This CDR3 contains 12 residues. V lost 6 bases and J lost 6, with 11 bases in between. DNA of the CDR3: TGTGCCAGCAGCTTGATAACGTCTGAAGCTTTCTTT. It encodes CASSLITSEAFF.

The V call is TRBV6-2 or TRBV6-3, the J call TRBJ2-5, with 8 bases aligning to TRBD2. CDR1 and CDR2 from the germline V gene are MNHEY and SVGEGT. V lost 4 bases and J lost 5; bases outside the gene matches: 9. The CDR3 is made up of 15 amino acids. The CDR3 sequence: CASSSTGLGGETQYF. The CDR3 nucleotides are TGTGCCAGCAGTTCCACGGGACTAGGTGGGGAGACCCAGTACTTC.